The 2 T cell receptor beta chains reported below all come from one sample, sequenced in a study of blood T cell repertoires in COVID-19. The table came from immunoSEQ multiplex PCR; TCRdb's copy has only in-frame clones and leaves some out. The repertoire holds about 77,000 clones, with under 95% as singletons. Sequenced sample: peripheral blood. These receptors all come from an elderly woman with active or convalescent COVID-19.

The rearrangement joins TRBV6-5 to TRBJ1-3; 8 nucleotides match TRBD1. The CDR3 covers 15 residues. Germline CDR1 is MNHEY and CDR2 is SVGAGI. With 6 bases clipped from V and 2 bases from J, the junction kept 6 bases outside the gene matches. CDR3 nucleotides: TGTGCCAGCAGCTTCGACAGGGGAACTGGAAACACCATATATTTT. It codes for CASSFDRGTGNTIYF.

The rearrangement links TRBV7-9 to TRBJ2-3; TRBD1 aligns across 8 bases. V gave up 2 bases and J gave up 3 bases; unmatched junction bases: 7. Germline V gene data show CDR1 as SEHNR and CDR2 as FQNEAQ (reference sequence). There are 16 residues in the CDR3. CDR3 sequence reads: CASSLIGRGPTDTQYF. The CDR3, as DNA: TGTGCCAGCAGCTTAATTGGCAGGGGGCCAACAGATACGCAGTATTTT.